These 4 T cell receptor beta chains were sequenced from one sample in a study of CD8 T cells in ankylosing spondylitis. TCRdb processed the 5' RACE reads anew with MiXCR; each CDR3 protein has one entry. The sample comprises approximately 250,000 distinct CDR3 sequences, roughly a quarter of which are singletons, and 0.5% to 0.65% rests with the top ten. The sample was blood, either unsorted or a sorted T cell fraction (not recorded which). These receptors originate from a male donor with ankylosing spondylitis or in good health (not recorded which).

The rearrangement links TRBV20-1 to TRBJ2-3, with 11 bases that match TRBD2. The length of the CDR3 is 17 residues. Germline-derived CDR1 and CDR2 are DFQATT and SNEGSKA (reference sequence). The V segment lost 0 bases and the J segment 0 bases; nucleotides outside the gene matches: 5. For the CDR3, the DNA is TGCAGTGCTAGAGAGCCGGGACTAGCGGCTAGCACAGATACGCAGTATTTT. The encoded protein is CSAREPGLAASTDTQYF.

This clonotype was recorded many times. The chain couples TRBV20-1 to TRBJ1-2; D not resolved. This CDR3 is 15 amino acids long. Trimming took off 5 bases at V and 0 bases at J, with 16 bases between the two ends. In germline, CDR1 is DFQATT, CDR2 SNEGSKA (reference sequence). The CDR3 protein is CSAFAPHLANYGYTF. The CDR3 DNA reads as TGCAGTGCTTTCGCGCCCCATCTCGCTAACTATGGCTACACCTTC.

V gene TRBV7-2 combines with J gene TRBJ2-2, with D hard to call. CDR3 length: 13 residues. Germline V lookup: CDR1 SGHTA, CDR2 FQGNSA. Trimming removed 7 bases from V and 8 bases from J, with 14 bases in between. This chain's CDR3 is CASNSFYRGELFF. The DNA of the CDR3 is TGTGCCAGCAACAGCTTCTACCGAGGGGAGCTGTTTTTT.

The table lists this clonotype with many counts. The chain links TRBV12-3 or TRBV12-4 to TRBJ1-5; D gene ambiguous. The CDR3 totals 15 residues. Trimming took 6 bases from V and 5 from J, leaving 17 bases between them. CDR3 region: CASRLGLRIDQPQHF. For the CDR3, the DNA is TGTGCCAGCAGGCTAGGGCTCCGGATCGATCAGCCCCAGCATTTT.